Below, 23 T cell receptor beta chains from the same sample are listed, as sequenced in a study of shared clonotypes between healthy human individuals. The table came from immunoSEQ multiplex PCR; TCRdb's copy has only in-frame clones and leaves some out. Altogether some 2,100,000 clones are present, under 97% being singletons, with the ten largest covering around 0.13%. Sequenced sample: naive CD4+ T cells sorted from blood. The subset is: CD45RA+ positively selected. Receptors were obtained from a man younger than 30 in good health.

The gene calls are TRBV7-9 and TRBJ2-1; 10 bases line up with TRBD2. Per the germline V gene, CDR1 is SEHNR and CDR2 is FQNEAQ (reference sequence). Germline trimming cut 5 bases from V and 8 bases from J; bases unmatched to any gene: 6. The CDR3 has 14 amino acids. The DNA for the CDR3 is TGTGCCAGCAGCCGCTTAGCGGGGGGCTATGAGCAGTTCTTC. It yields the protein CASSRLAGGYEQFF. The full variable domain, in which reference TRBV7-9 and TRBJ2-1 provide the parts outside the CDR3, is DTGVSQNPRHKITKRGQNVTFRCDPISEHNRLYWYRQTLGQGPEFLTYFQNEAQLEKSRLLSDRFSAERPKGSFSTLEIQRTEQGDSAMYLCASSRLAGGYEQFFGPGTRLTVL.

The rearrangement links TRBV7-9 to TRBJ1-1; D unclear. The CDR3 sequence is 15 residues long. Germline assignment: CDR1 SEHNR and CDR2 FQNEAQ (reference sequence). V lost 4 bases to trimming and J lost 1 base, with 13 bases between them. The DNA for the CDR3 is TGTGCCAGCAGCTCTCGGCGGGGTTGGAACACTGAAGCTTTCTTT. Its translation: CASSSRRGWNTEAFF. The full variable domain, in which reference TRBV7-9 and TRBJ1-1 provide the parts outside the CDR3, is DTGVSQNPRHKITKRGQNVTFRCDPISEHNRLYWYRQTLGQGPEFLTYFQNEAQLEKSRLLSDRFSAERPKGSFSTLEIQRTEQGDSAMYLCASSSRRGWNTEAFFGQGTRLTVV.

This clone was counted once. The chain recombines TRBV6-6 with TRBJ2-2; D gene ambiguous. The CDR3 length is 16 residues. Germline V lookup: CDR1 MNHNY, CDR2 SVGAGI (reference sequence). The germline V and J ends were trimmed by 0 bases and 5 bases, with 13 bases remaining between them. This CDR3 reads CASSYSGRLETGELFF. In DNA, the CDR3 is TGTGCCAGCAGTTACTCAGGACGGCTCGAAACCGGGGAGCTGTTTTTT.

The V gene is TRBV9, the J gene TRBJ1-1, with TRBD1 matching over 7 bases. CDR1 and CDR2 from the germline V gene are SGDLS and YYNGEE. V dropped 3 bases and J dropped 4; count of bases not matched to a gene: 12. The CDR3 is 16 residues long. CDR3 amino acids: CASSGRQGKFGTEAFF. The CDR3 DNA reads TGTGCCAGCAGCGGGCGACAGGGCAAATTCGGCACTGAAGCTTTCTTT. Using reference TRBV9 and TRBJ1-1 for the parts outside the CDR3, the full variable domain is DSGVTQTPKHLITATGQRVTLRCSPRSGDLSVYWYQQSLDQGLQFLIQYYNGEERAKGNILERFSAQQFPDLHSELNLSSLELGDSALYFCASSGRQGKFGTEAFFGQGTRLTVV.

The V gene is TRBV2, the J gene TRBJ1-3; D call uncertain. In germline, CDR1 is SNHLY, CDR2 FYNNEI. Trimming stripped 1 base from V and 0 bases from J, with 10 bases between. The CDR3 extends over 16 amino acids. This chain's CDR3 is CASSEDGSPSGNTIYF. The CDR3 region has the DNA TGTGCCAGCAGTGAAGACGGGTCTCCCTCTGGAAACACCATATATTTT.

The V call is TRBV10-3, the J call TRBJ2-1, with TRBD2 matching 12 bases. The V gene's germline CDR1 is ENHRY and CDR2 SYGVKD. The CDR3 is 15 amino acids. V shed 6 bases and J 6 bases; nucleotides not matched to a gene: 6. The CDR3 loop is CAISLGLAGSNEQFF. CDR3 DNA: TGTGCCATCAGCCTCGGACTAGCGGGATCCAATGAGCAGTTCTTC.

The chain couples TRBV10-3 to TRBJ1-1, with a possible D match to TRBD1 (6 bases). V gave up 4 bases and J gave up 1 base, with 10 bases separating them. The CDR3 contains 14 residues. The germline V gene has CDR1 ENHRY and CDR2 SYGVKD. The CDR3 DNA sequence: TGTGCCATCAGTGTGACAGGAGAGAACACTGAAGCTTTCTTT. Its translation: CAISVTGENTEAFF.

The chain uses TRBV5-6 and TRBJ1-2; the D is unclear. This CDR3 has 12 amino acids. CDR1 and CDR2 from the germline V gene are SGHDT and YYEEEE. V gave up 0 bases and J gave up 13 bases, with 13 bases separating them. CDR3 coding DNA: TGTGCCAGCAGCTTGGTCAGGCCCGAAGTCACCTTC. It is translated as CASSLVRPEVTF.

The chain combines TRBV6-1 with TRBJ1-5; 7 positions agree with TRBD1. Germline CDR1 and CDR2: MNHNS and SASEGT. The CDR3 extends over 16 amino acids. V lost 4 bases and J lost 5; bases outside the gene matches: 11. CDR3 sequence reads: CASSGYRDSIDQPQHF. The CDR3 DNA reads TGTGCCAGCAGTGGTTACCGGGACAGTATAGATCAGCCCCAGCATTTT.

The CDR3 DNA sequence: TGTGCCAGCAGTTTACATACCCTCCTCCTTGGTAAGGCTTTCTTT. It codes for CASSLHTLLLGKAFF. V is TRBV28 and J is TRBJ1-1; D remains ambiguous. The CDR3 runs to 15 residues. The germline CDR1 and CDR2 sequences are MDHEN and SYDVKM. Trimming stripped 2 bases from V and 11 bases from J, with 21 bases between.

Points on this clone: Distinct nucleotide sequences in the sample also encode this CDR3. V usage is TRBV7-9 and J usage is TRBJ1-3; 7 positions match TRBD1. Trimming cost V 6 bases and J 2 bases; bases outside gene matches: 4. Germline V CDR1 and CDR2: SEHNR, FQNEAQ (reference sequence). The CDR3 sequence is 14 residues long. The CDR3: CASSPTGAGNTIYF. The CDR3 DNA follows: TGTGCCAGCAGTCCAACAGGGGCTGGAAACACCATATATTTT.

In nucleotides, the CDR3 is TGTGCCAGCAGCTTTATTGCGGGGGTGCAAGAGACCCAGTACTTC. It specifies CASSFIAGVQETQYF. V gene TRBV7-9 combines with J gene TRBJ2-5, with 7 bases matching TRBD2. CDR1 and CDR2 from the germline V gene are SEHNR and FQNEAQ (reference sequence). The V segment lost 3 bases and the J segment 2 bases; nucleotides outside the gene matches: 6. The CDR3 consists of 15 residues.

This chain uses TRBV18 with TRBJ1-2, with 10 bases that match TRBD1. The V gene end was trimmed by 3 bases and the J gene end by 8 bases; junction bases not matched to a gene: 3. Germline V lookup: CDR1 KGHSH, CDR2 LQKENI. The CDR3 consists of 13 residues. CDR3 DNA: TGTGCCAGCTCACCTGAGGACAGGGGGGGCTACACCTTC. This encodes CASSPEDRGGYTF.

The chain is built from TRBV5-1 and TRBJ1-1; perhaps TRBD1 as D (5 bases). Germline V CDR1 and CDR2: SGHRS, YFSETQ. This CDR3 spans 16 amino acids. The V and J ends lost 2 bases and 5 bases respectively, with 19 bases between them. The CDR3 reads CASSFEPLGGRTEAFF. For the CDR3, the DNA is TGCGCCAGCAGCTTTGAGCCTCTGGGGGGAAGGACTGAAGCTTTCTTT.

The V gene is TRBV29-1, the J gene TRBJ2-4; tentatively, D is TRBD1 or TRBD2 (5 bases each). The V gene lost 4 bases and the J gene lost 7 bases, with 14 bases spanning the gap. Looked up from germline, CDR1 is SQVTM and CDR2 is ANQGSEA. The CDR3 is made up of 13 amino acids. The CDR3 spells CSVATGRNNIQYF. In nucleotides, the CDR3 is TGCAGCGTTGCTACGGGACGTAATAACATTCAGTACTTC.

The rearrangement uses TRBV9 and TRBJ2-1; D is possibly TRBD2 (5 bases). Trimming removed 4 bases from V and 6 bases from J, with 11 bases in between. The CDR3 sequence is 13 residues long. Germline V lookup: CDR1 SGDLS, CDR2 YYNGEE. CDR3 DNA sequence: TGTGCCAGCAGCCCCCGGACTGGCAATGAGCAGTTCTTC. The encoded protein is CASSPRTGNEQFF.

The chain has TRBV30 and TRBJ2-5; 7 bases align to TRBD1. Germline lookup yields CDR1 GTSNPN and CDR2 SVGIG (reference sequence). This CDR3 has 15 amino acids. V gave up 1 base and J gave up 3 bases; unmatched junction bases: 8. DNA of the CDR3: TGTGCCTGGAGTGAACGGGGCAGGGGGAAAGAGACCCAGTACTTC. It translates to CAWSERGRGKETQYF. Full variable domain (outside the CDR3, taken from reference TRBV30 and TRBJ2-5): SQTIHQWPATLVQPVGSPLSLECTVEGTSNPNLYWYRQAAGRGLQLLFYSVGIGQISSEVPQNLSASRPQDRQFILSSKKLLLSDSGFYLCAWSERGRGKETQYFGPGTRLLVL.

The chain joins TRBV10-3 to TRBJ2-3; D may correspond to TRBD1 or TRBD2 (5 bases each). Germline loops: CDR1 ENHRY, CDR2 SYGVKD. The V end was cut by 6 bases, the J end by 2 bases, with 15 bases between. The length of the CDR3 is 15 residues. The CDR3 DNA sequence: TGTGCCATCAGGGAAAGGGACCTATACACAGATACGCAGTATTTT. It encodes CAIRERDLYTDTQYF.

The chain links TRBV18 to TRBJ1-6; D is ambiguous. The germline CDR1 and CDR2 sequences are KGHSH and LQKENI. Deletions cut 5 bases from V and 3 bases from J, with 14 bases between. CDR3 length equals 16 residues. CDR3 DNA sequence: TGTGCCAGCTCAACGGAGACATTAATCTATAATTCACCCCTCCACTTT. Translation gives CASSTETLIYNSPLHF. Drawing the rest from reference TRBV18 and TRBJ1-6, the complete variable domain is NAGVMQNPRHLVRRRGQEARLRCSPMKGHSHVYWYRQLPEEGLKFMVYLQKENIIDESGMPKERFSAEFPKEGPSILRIQQVVRGDSAAYFCASSTETLIYNSPLHFGNGTRLTVT.

The CDR3: CASSVVGTGRAYNEQFF. The CDR3 DNA sequence: TGTGCCAGCAGCGTAGTAGGGACCGGGAGGGCCTACAATGAGCAGTTCTTC. The chain uses TRBV9 and TRBJ2-1, with 8 bases identical to TRBD2. Germline CDR1 and CDR2: SGDLS and YYNGEE. The CDR3 extends over 17 amino acids. The trim removed 0 bases at V and 2 bases at J, leaving 7 bases unmatched.

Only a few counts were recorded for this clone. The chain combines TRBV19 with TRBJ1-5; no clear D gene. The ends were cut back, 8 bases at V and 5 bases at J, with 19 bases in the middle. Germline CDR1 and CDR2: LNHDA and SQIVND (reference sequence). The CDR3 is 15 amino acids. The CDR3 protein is CASGPLNRADQPQHF. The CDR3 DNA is TGTGCCAGTGGCCCTCTAAATAGAGCGGATCAGCCCCAGCATTTT.

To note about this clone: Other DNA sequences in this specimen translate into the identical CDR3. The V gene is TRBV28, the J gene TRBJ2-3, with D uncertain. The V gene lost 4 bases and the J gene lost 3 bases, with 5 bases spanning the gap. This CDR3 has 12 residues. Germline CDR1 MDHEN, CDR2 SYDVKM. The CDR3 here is CASSSRTDTQYF. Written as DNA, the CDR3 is TGTGCCAGCAGTTCCAGGACAGATACGCAGTATTTT.

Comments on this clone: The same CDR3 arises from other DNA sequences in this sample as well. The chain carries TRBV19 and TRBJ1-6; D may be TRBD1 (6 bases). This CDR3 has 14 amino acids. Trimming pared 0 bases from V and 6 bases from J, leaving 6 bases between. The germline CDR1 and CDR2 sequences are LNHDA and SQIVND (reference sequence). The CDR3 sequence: CASSIDRGNSPLHF. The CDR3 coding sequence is TGTGCCAGTAGTATAGACAGGGGTAATTCACCCCTCCACTTT.